This T cell receptor (beta chain) emerged from a study of blood T cell repertoires in COVID-19. For the study at large: There were acute and convalescent COVID-19 samples, and they came from the United States, Italy and Spain. T cells, B-cell-depleted T cells, or PBMCs provided the cDNA or gDNA that served as material.

Only a few counts were recorded for this clone. Germline V gives CDR1 SGDLS, CDR2 YYNGEE. V lost 0 bases and J lost 2; bases outside the gene matches: 5. This CDR3 has 16 amino acids. Original methodology: Nucleated cell counts were estimated from reference gene primer amplification. Some clones are missing from TCRdb's copy, which holds only in-frame ones; the method was immunoSEQ multiplex PCR. D and trimming come from the DNA, and the V and J calls and clone size come from that table. The profile shows roughly 50,000 clones, about 91% of them singletons. Input material: peripheral blood. This sequence originates from a woman aged 60-75 years with active or convalescent COVID-19. The genes are TRBV9 and TRBJ2-1; TRBD2 agrees at 7 bases. CDR3 nucleotide sequence: TGTGCCAGCAGCGTAGCTAAGCTAGCGGCCTACAATGAGCAGTTCTTC. Translated, it gives CASSVAKLAAYNEQFF.